This TCR beta chain was observed in a study of cytomegalovirus exposure and HLA in healthy donors (dated by TCRdb to 2017 to 2019). As for the study more broadly: According to an earlier analysis of a few hundred of the donors, about 179 million T cells yielded over 90 million unique TCR beta sequences and 276 Gb of sequence data. An early release covering over 500 HLA-typed donors comprised 300 to 350 gigabases of sequencing data and 85 million or so unique TCR sequences. Of the 300 to 450 genotyped donors, less than 90% were placed in the genetic ancestry cluster associated with self-reported Caucasian donors. The study aimed to test whether signatures of past pathogen exposure could be identified by cataloging public T cell receptors. Using immunosequencing, the study profiled T cell repertoires from roughly 650 subjects and related those repertoires to cytomegalovirus serostatus. In addition to the first cohort of around 670 subjects, a separate validation cohort of under 150 different subjects was used. To predict cytomegalovirus infection status, the study combined high-throughput TCR immunosequencing, statistical association of individual TCRs with disease status, and machine learning. To study patterns of TCR occurrence, a later analysis re-analyzed previously published TCR beta repertoires from 666 donors and added high-resolution HLA genotyping. In the later analysis, no new phenotypic data were used to find candidate immune exposures; instead, reliance was placed on TCR beta sequences and their occurrence across donors. An earlier analysis of roughly 580 of the donors used high-throughput TCR beta sequencing to judge whether each TCR beta V gene segment behaved as functional or pseudogenic. Donor age, sex, ethnicity and CMV serostatus were collected together with the repertoire data. Genome-wide SNP genotypes for about three fifths of the roughly 700 donors were used in a later genetic analysis, which treated that subset as a discovery cohort. Every discovery cohort repertoire had been produced on one sequencing platform. HLA typing covered class I and class II loci at four-digit resolution. The number of donors typed differed by locus, with about 629-630 for A, B, C, DRB1 and DQB1, 522 for DQA1, 600 to 610 for DPA1, and 400 to 490 for DPB1. A handful of DR-DQ haplotypes were handled as single units for association and clustering because linkage in the cohort was strong. On average, roughly 240,000 unique TCR beta nucleotide sequences were sequenced per donor among 398 genotyped donors of the cohort, with roughly 18% of those sequences being non-productive. General study outcomes and caveats: Linkage disequilibrium might explain the correlated functional status among segregating V segments, but an unknown experimental factor could not be excluded. The classifier was reported to diagnose cytomegalovirus status with high specificity and sensitivity in both the original cohort and the validation cohort. In an earlier analysis of some 500 of the donors, most TCR beta V segments appeared in productive rearrangements about 87% or about 30% of the time, broadly matching IMGT annotations. In a later analysis, the rate of TCR association differed among HLA loci, with DRB1 alleles having the most associated TCRs and HLA-C alleles having the fewest. According to the authors, the approach could potentially be generalized to other disease states and immunological phenotypes. An association between a missense DCLRE1C variant and V-gene and J-gene trimming of TCR beta chains was found in a later genetic analysis and replicated in an independent cohort. Because counts were too low, about 15 rarely observed V segments, including chromosome 9 orphons, were left out of the earlier analysis of 500 to 650 of the donors. The presence/absence analyses assumed that sequencing depth was roughly uniform across donors, and that assumption may not be true. In vitro tests confirmed that three of the cytomegalovirus-associated TCR beta chains recognize cytomegalovirus antigens. According to a later genetic analysis, donors in an Asian-associated ancestry cluster had fewer N-insertions in productive TCRs than the approximately 700-donor mean. A further reported finding was that TCR beta sequences accurately predicted the HLA-A and HLA-B alleles for most subjects in the first cohort. According to a later analysis, parvovirus B19, influenza, CMV and Epstein-Barr virus appeared linked to several top co-occurrence clusters. This cohort had only TCR beta chains sequenced, and the lack of alpha or paired-chain data limited which features could be detected. Because HLA typing was missing for some donors at each locus, association tests included only the typed subset. Compared with equally common non-associated chains, HLA-associated TCR beta chains in a later analysis were more clonally expanded and had lower generation probabilities. The only immune exposure information available for the cohort was CMV serostatus. The sequencing pipeline was judged likely to have produced a cluster of highly shared sequence variants as a technical artifact. According to a later analysis, most CMV-associated TCR beta chains appeared to be HLA-restricted, and the HLA associations seemed to be driven largely by CMV exposure. At a false discovery rate of 0.05, a later analysis linked 16,951 TCR beta sequences to specific HLA alleles. The study listed 150 to 200 TCR beta chains as associated with cytomegalovirus. Strong co-occurrence of HLA alleles, especially DR and DQ, made assigning TCR associations to individual alleles difficult. The 87-base-pair reads could not distinguish some IMGT-functional V segments, including TRBV6-2 and TRBV6-3, so those segments were excluded. Most TCR sequences were observed very rarely across donors, whereas some public TCRs were present in many individuals.

The cohort consisted of approximately 690 healthy bone marrow donors. At the time of sampling, every cohort member was nominally healthy, though immune exposures that went unrecorded were likely present. The donor was CMV seropositive and was included in the group of 250 to 300 seropositive cohort members. A peripheral blood sample was collected from each donor, and TCR beta sequencing was performed on peripheral blood mononuclear cells. Genomic DNA was extracted from the blood cell samples with the Qiagen DNeasy Blood Extraction Kit. Of note for this clone: The antigen it binds to is not known. Per-base quality was not reported, and no clone a single base away is much larger than it.

V and J are trimmed by 2 bases and 1 base, and the gene matches miss 8 bases of the junction. From cysteine to phenylalanine, the CDR3 is 17 amino acids long. Kept here is only the CDR3 DNA, which spans 51 bases and is read in frame from base 1. In the germline V gene, CDR1 corresponds to KGHSH and CDR2 to LQKENI. The library was made by the immunoSEQ multiplex PCR assay. For the multiplex PCR, a mixture combining 60 forward primers for TCR Vbeta segments and 13 reverse primers for TCR Jbeta segments was used. Amplification of the CDR3 region of rearranged TCR beta genes was performed with a multiplex PCR assay on genomic DNA. The amplified TCR beta libraries were sequenced on the Illumina HiSeq System as 87-base-pair reads. The paper's processing steps were these. Across the 600 to 700 repertoires, a later analysis counted 75 million to 90 million unique TCR beta chains, around 11 million of which were shared by at least two donors. Raw reads were error-corrected and collapsed into unique sequences with a nearest-neighbor algorithm that merged closely related sequences to remove PCR and sequencing errors. V, D and J gene segments were assigned by aligning CDR3 sequences to IMGT reference sequences. Each retained sequence needed at least a six-nucleotide match to both a V gene segment and a J gene segment. A rearrangement counted as productive if the CDR3 had no stop codons and remained in frame with V and J, and every other rearrangement counted as non-productive. Following IMGT convention, CDR3 was defined as the stretch from the second conserved V-encoded cysteine up to the conserved J-encoded phenylalanine. In an earlier analysis of roughly 610 of the donors, sequences lacking an unambiguous match to a single V gene segment were excluded. In an earlier analysis of approximately 590 of the donors, a V segment was called functional when productive rearrangements were above 56.7%, and segregating when the standard deviation between donors exceeded 5%. A statistical classification framework was developed to diagnose cytomegalovirus status using the catalog of TCR beta chain sequences. In a later analysis, TCR nucleotide sequences were compared against IMGT/GENE-DB human TR gene sequences so that V and J genes could be assigned. Using the TCRdist pipeline, a later analysis assigned CDR3 sequences along with most-parsimonious VDJ recombination scenarios. A later analysis defined each TCR beta chain by its CDR3 amino acid sequence plus V-gene family, and excluded reads lacking a unique V-gene family. To address suspected cross-contamination and a sequencing artifact, a later analysis removed 450 to 700 highly shared, low-generation-probability nucleotide sequences. For each public chain, a later analysis derived a clonal expansion index from normalized ranks of inferred template counts within each repertoire. Generation probabilities in a later analysis came from a VDJ recombination model fitted to out-of-frame rearrangements, and those results were checked against IGoR. In a later analysis, hypergeometric tests were used to score TCR-TCR, TCR-HLA and TCR-CMV co-occurrence, with a repertoire-size bias correction applied to TCR pairs. In a later analysis, false discovery rates were estimated by permuting HLA or CMV assignments 20 times. A later analysis grouped co-occurring TCRs with DBSCAN, adding TCRdist sequence similarity when clustering within HLA-allele-positive subsets. Repertoires with fewer than 30,000 or more than 120,000 public chains were left out of co-occurrence clustering, as were about 5 repertoires with anomalous nucleotide sharing. Entries here come from immuneACCESS through TCRdb and include only in-frame sequences with V and J called. Some clones fail to appear in such tables; in the studies checked, an unresolved V gene covers under half of the shortfall, and the cause of the remainder is unknown. From that table come the V and J calls and clone size; the DNA was used to work out D and trimming. Here the sample has roughly 180,000 clones; 75% to 90% occur a single time. The ten most abundant clones make up around 1.4% of the sample.

The chain is assembled from TRBV18 and TRBJ1-1; 9 bases in the middle match TRBD1. This clonotype was sampled from a girl between 5 and 17 years old in good health and CMV-seropositive. The sequenced sample consisted of PBMCs. The bases are TGTGCCAGCTCACCATACGTTTCGGGACAGGGGAACACTGAAGCTTTCTTT. It codes for CASSPYVSGQGNTEAFF. Outside the CDR3, residues come from the reference TRBV18 and TRBJ1-1 proteins, so the full variable domain is: NAGVMQNPRHLVRRRGQEARLRCSPMKGHSHVYWYRQLPEEGLKFMVYLQKENIIDESGMPKERFSAEFPKEGPSILRIQQVVRGDSAAYFCASSPYVSGQGNTEAFFGQGTRLTVV.